This TCR beta chain was obtained from a study of blood T cells in healthy people across ages (dated by TCRdb to about 2015). As for the study more broadly: In model experiments, template switching captured about one uniquely barcoded TCR beta cDNA molecule for every two T cells. Age-related changes in TCR beta repertoire diversity were measured in the study by deep sequencing normalized with unique cDNA molecular identifiers. The donors were divided into four age groups: young (average around 17 years), middle-aged (around 41), aged (approximately 59) and long-lived (roughly 88). Using the same blood draw, the study looked at two additional independent replicas of 1 million unique cDNA reads for two donors, one aged 18 to 30 and the other aged 80 or older. Broader findings and caveats from the paper: Estimates of total diversity based on one million sequenced T cells were considered lower bounds and underestimates. As age increased, observed TCR beta diversity per million T cells dropped in a roughly linear way, and a significant reduction was already evident by age 40. Because the CMV infection status of the donors was unknown, age-related changes in expanded clonotypes may potentially have been confounded. Conclusive comparison of naive and antigen-experienced compartments was prevented by the profiling of bulk unsorted PBMCs. There was a strong correlation between observed TCR beta diversity and the percentage of naive T cells measured by flow cytometry. Compared with the aged group, the long-lived group had more naive CD4+ T cells, fewer expanded clones and increased TCR diversity, suggesting age selection.

The library was produced with 5' RACE. This sample was sequenced with an Illumina HiSeq 2500. A second PCR of about 7 to 12 cycles was performed with a sample-barcoded 5' primer and a J-beta primer mix. A unique molecular identifier was introduced onto each TCR beta cDNA molecule by a template-switch 5' adaptor carrying 12 random nucleotides. Each sample yielded at least 2.5 million CDR3-containing paired-end reads. All of the RNA was converted into first-strand cDNA using the Mint cDNA synthesis kit, with a TRBC-specific oligonucleotide serving as the primer. After uracil-DNA glycosylase treatment, a first 18-cycle PCR used universal primers M1SS and BC2_uni_R on all cDNA. The paper's data handling went like this. For normalization, 1 million high-quality reads, each with a distinct molecular identifier, were randomly selected from each sample. Instead of being binned into consensus sequences, reads that shared molecular identifiers were thrown out. CDR3 identification, clonotype clustering and error correction used MiTCR with a Q25 quality threshold and the strictest error-elimination algorithm. A nonparametric unseen species model with Euler transformation was used to estimate lower-bound total TCR beta diversity. TCRdb redid the processing of the public reads, applying fastp at Q25 and MiXCR, and retained in-frame beta chains. Each CDR3 protein appears once, grouped with its most common genes and DNA. Clone size and V and J calls follow TCRdb, not the original study. For this sample the table gives around 780,000 distinct CDR3 sequences, of which around 25% were detected only once. Jointly, the top ten make up around 3% of the sample.

Donors were 39 systemically healthy Caucasian individuals from Russia aged roughly 6 to 100 years. Each donor gave approximately 10 milliliters of peripheral blood, collected into EDTA-treated Vacutainer tubes. Ficoll-Paque density-gradient centrifugation was used to isolate PBMCs, with at least 7 million per sample. Total RNA, at least 5.5 micrograms per sample, was extracted from PBMCs with Trizol reagent. The percentages of naive CD45RAhigh/CD27high T cells were determined by flow cytometry on a PBMC aliquot from every donor. The germline V gene yields SNHLY for CDR1 and FYNNEI for CDR2. Trimming takes 6 bases from V and 5 bases from J, and the germline ends sit 8 bases apart. Inclusive of the bounding cysteine and phenylalanine, the CDR3 is 12 residues long. Just CDR3 DNA is preserved here, 36 bases in frame from base 1. In regard to this clonotype: Which antigen it targets is not known. Qualities for individual bases were not recorded, and no much larger clone is one base off.

This sample was shared with a second study, whose subject was T cells of mothers and their children. As the second publication notes: The donors were nine systemically healthy Caucasian individuals, made up of three mothers and their six children. cDNA synthesis consumed the entire amount of extracted RNA, loaded at approximately 1.6 ug RNA in each 15 ul reaction. In the second PCR, sample barcodes and 2-4 random nucleotides were introduced via the M1S primer. More than 8.5 million TCR beta CDR3 reads were obtained from each mother, and several million reads were obtained from each child. Thymic selection similarly shapes TCR recombination output in related and unrelated pairs, with minor effect from inherited differences. Normalized repertoire overlap was always found to be slightly, but never significantly, higher in related mother-child pairs than in unrelated mother-child pairs. Persistent microchimeric T cell clones were not detected, at a sensitivity of about 100 clones per million clonotypes. In the study, deep NGS was used to compare the TCR beta repertoires of mothers and children, and features distinguishing related mother-child pairs from unrelated individuals were sought. On average, the children were about 10 +/- 4 years old, while the mothers were about 40 +/- 4 years old. Libraries were sequenced on Illumina HiSeq 2000 with 100+100 nt paired-end reads after adapter ligation with NEBNext reagents. To prevent cross-contamination, the mother and child libraries were prepared a month apart and were sequenced in separate runs. For each donor, somewhere between about 450,000 and 2,200,000 distinct TCR beta clonotypes were identified. Naive TCR beta clonotypes were estimated from low-frequency clonotypes matched to each donor's FACS-determined naive share, without sorting.

The sequence derives from a boy younger than 18 in good health. The chain links TRBV2 with TRBJ1-5; the D gene lacks a confident call. The sample consisted of blood. The CDR3 sequence is CASRPTDQPQHF. The DNA sequence is given as TGTGCCAGCAGACCCACAGATCAGCCCCAGCATTTT.